The T cell receptor (beta chain) under discussion was sequenced for a study of vaccination and CD4 T cells after COVID-19. Regarding treatment: approximately nine-day PBMC culture with coronavirus spike peptide pools or control peptides (ViraFEST assay). Per well, roughly 1.9 million PBMCs were cultured in the presence of 9 to 10 IU/ml IL-2 and 8 to 10 ug/ml peptide pools. The CDR3 loop spans 13 amino acids. Between the trimmed V and J ends, which lost 0 bases and 1 base, there was a span of 4 bases. Looked up from germline, CDR1 is SGDLS and CDR2 is YYNGEE. Concerning this clonotype: Its antigen is as yet unknown.

Cultured CD4+ T-cell DNA underwent Oncomine TCR Beta short-read sequencing. MiXCR, applied by TCRdb to the PCR reads, yields one record per CDR3 protein. The table has about 3,000 distinct CDR3 sequences, roughly 32% seen once; the top ten hold 45% to 60%. The material sequenced was CD4+ T cells from blood, cultured in vitro. The sequence came from a human donor who had recovered from COVID-19. The chain employs TRBV9 and TRBJ1-1; no reliable D call. The CDR3 loop is CASSVVSNTEAFF. CDR3 sequence (DNA): TGTGCCAGCAGCGTAGTGTCGAACACTGAAGCTTTCTTT. Looking up the rest from reference TRBV9 and TRBJ1-1 gives the full variable domain: DSGVTQTPKHLITATGQRVTLRCSPRSGDLSVYWYQQSLDQGLQFLIQYYNGEERAKGNILERFSAQQFPDLHSELNLSSLELGDSALYFCASSVVSNTEAFFGQGTRLTVV.